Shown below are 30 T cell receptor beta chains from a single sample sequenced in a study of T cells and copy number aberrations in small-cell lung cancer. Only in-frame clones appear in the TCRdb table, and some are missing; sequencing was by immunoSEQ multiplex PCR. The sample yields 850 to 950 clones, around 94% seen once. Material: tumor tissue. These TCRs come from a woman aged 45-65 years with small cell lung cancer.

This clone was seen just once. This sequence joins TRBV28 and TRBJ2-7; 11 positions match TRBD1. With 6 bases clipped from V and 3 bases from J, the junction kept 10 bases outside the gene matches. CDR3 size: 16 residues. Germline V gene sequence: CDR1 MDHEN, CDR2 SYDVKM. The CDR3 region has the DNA TGTGCCAGCAGCCGCCAGAGGACAGGGGGCTTCTACGAGCAGTACTTC. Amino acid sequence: CASSRQRTGGFYEQYF.

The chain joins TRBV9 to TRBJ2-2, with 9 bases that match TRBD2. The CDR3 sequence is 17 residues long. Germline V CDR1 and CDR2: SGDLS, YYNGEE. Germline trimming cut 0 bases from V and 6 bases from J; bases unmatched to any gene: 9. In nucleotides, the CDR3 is TGTGCCAGCAGCGTAGAGGCGGGAGGGCCCTCGTCCGGGGAGCTGTTTTTT. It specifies CASSVEAGGPSSGELFF.

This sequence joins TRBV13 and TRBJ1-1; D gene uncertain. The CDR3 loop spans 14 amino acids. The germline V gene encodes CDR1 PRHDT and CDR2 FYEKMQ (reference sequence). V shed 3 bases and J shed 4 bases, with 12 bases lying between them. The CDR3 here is CASSLGRQFTEAFF. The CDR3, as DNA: TGTGCCAGCAGCTTGGGTCGGCAGTTCACTGAAGCTTTCTTT.

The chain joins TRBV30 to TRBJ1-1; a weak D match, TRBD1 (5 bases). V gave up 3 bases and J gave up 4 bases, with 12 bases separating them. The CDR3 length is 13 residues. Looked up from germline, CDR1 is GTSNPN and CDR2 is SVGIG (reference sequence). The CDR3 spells CAWRFAGATEAFF. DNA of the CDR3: TGTGCCTGGAGGTTCGCTGGGGCCACTGAAGCTTTCTTT. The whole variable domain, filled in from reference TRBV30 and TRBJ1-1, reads SQTIHQWPATLVQPVGSPLSLECTVEGTSNPNLYWYRQAAGRGLQLLFYSVGIGQISSEVPQNLSASRPQDRQFILSSKKLLLSDSGFYLCAWRFAGATEAFFGQGTRLTVV.

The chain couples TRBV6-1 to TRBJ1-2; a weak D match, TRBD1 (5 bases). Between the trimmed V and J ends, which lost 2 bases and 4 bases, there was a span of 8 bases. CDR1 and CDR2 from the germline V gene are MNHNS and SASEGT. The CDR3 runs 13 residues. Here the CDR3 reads CASSESGTYGYTF. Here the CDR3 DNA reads TGTGCCAGCAGTGAATCGGGGACCTATGGCTACACCTTC.

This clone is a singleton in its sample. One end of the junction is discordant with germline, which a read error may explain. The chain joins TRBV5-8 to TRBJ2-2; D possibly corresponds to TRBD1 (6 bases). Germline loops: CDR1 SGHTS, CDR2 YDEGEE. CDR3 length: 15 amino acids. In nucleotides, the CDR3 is TGTGCCAGCAGCCTACAGGGTCACTACACCGAGGAGCTGTTTTTT. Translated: CASSLQGHYTEELFF.

The CDR3 here is CASSFIGRAVAEAFF. DNA for the CDR3: TGTGCCAGCAGTTTCATCGGCAGGGCGGTCGCTGAAGCTTTCTTT. This chain joins TRBV27 and TRBJ1-1, with TRBD1 as a possible D gene (5 bases). The CDR3 totals 15 residues. Germline values: CDR1 MNHEY, CDR2 SMNVEV (reference sequence). Trimming removed 3 bases from V and 6 bases from J, with 17 bases in between.

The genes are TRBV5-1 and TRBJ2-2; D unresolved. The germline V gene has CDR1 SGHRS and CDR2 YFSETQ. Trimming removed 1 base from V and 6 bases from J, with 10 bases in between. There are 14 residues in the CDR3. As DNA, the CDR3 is TGCGCCAGCAGCTTGTTGGCGGAGTCCGGGGAGCTGTTTTTT. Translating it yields CASSLLAESGELFF.

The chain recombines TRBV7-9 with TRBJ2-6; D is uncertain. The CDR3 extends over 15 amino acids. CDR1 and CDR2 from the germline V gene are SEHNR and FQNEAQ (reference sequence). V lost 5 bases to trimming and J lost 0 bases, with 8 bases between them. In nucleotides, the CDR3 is TGTGCCAGCAGCCTCGACGGCTCTGGGGCCAACGTCCTGACTTTC. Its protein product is CASSLDGSGANVLTF.

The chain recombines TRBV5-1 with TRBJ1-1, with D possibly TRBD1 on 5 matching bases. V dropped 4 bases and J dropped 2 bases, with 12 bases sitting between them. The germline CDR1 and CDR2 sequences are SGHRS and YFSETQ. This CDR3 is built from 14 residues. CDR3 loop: CASSRGTDNTEAFF. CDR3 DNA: TGCGCCAGCAGCAGAGGGACTGACAACACTGAAGCTTTCTTT.

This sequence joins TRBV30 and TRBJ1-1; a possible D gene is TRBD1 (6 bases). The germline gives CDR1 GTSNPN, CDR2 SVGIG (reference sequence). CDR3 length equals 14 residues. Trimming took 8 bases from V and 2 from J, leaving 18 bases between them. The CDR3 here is CARGRGQTNTEAFF. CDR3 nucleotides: TGTGCCAGGGGCCGAGGACAGACTAACACTGAAGCTTTCTTT. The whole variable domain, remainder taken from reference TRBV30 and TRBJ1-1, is SQTIHQWPATLVQPVGSPLSLECTVEGTSNPNLYWYRQAAGRGLQLLFYSVGIGQISSEVPQNLSASRPQDRQFILSSKKLLLSDSGFYLCARGRGQTNTEAFFGQGTRLTVV.

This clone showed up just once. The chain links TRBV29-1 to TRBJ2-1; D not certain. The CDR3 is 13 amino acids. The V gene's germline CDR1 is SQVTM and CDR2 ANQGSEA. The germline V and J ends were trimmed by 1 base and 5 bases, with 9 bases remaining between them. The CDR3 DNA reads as TGCAGCGTTGAAGGGACGGTAGACAATGAGCAGTTCTTC. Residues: CSVEGTVDNEQFF.

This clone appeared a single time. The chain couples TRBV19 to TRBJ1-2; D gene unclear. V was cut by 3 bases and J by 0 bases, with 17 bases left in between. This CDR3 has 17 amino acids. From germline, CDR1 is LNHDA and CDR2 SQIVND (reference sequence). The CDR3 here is CASSIPPGGTPNYGYTF. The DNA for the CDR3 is TGTGCCAGTAGTATCCCCCCCGGCGGAACACCTAACTATGGCTACACCTTC. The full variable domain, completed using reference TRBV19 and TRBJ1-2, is DGGITQSPKYLFRKEGQNVTLSCEQNLNHDAMYWYRQDPGQGLRLIYYSQIVNDFQKGDIAEGYSVSREKKESFPLTVTSAQKNPTAFYLCASSIPPGGTPNYGYTFGSGTRLTVV.

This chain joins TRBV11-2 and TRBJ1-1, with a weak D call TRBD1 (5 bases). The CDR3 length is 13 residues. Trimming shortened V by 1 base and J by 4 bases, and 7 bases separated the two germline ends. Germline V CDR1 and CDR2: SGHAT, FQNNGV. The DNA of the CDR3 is TGTGCCAGCAGCTTAGTCGGGGCCACTGAAGCTTTCTTT. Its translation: CASSLVGATEAFF. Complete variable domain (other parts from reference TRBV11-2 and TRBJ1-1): EAGVAQSPRYKIIEKRQSVAFWCNPISGHATLYWYQQILGQGPKLLIQFQNNGVVDDSQLPKDRFSAERLKGVDSTLKIQPAKLEDSAVYLCASSLVGATEAFFGQGTRLTVV.

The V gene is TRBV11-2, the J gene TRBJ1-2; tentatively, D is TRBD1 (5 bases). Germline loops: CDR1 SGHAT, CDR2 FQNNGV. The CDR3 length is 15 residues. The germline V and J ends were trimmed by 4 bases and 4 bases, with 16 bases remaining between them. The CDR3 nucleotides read TGTGCCAGCAGCTCCTGGACACCAACGCCCTATGGCTACACCTTC. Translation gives CASSSWTPTPYGYTF.

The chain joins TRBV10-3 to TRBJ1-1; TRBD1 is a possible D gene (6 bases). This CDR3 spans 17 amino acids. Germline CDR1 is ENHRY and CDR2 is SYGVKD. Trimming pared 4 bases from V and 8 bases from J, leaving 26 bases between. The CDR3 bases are TGTGCCATCAGTGCGACAGGAACTTACGGGGACCTCAAGGAAGCTTTCTTT. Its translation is CAISATGTYGDLKEAFF.

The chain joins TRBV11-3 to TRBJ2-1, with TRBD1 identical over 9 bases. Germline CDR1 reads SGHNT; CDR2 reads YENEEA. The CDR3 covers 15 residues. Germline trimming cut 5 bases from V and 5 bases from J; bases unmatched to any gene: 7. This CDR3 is CASSVGGTGNNEQFF. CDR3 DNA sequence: TGTGCCAGCAGCGTCGGTGGGACAGGGAACAATGAGCAGTTCTTC.

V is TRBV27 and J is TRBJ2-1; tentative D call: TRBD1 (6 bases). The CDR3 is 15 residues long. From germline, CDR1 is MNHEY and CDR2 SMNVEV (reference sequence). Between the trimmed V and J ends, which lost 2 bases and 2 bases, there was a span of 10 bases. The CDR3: CASSLRQEAYNEQFF. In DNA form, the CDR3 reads TGTGCCAGCAGTTTACGACAGGAAGCCTACAATGAGCAGTTCTTC.

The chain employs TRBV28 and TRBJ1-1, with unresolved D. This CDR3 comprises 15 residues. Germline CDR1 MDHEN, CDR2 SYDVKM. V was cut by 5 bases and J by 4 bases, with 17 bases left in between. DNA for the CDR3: TGTGCCAGCAGTCCACCCGGGGTACGAGGCACTGAAGCTTTCTTT. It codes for CASSPPGVRGTEAFF.

CDR3: CASSIRESAEAFF. DNA for the CDR3: TGTGCCAGTAGTATAAGAGAGTCTGCTGAAGCTTTCTTT. This rearrangement joins TRBV19 to TRBJ1-1; the D is unclear. The CDR3 has 13 amino acids. Trimming took off 2 bases at V and 6 bases at J, with 10 bases between the two ends. CDR1 and CDR2 from the germline V gene are LNHDA and SQIVND (reference sequence).

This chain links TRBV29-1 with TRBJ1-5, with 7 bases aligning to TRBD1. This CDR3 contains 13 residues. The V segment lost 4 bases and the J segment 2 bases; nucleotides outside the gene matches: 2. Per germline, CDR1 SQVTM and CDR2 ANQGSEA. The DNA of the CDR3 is TGCAGCGTTGGACAGGGCGGCAATCAGCCCCAGCATTTT. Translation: CSVGQGGNQPQHF. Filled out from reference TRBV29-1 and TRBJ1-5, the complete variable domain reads SAVISQKPSRDICQRGTSLTIQCQVDSQVTMMFWYRQQPGQSLTLIATANQGSEATYESGFVIDKFPISRPNLTFSTLTVSNMSPEDSSIYLCSVGQGGNQPQHFGDGTRLSIL.

In DNA, the CDR3 is TGTGCCAGCAGTTACTCGATGGGGATGAACACTGAAGCTTTCTTT. Translated: CASSYSMGMNTEAFF. The V call is TRBV6-5, the J call TRBJ1-1; D is undetermined. V gave up 0 bases and J gave up 0 bases, with 8 bases separating them. The CDR3 is 15 residues long. Germline assignment: CDR1 MNHEY and CDR2 SVGAGI.

CDR3 protein: CAWSDVVNTGELFF. The CDR3 DNA reads as TGTGCCTGGAGTGACGTGGTCAACACCGGGGAGCTGTTTTTT. V gene TRBV30 combines with J gene TRBJ2-2; D is undetermined. Per germline, CDR1 GTSNPN and CDR2 SVGIG (reference sequence). This CDR3 is built from 14 residues. V lost 1 base and J lost 2, with 8 bases in between.

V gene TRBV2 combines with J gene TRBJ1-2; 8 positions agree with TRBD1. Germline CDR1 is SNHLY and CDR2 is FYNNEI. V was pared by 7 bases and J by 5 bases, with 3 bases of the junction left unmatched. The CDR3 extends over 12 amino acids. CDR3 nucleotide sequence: TGTGCCAGCACAGGACAGGGATATGGCTACACCTTC. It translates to CASTGQGYGYTF.

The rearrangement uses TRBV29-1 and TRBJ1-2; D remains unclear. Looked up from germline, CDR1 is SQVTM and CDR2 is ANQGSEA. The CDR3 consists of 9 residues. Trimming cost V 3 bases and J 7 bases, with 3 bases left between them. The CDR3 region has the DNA TGCAGCGTTGATGGTGGCTACACCTTC. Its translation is CSVDGGYTF.

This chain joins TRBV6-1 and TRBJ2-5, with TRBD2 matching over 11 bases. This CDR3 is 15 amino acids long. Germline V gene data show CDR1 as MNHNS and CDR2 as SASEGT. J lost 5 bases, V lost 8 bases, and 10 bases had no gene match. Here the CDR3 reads CASAFSGGAKETQYF. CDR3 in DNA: TGTGCCAGCGCCTTTAGCGGGGGGGCGAAGGAGACCCAGTACTTC.

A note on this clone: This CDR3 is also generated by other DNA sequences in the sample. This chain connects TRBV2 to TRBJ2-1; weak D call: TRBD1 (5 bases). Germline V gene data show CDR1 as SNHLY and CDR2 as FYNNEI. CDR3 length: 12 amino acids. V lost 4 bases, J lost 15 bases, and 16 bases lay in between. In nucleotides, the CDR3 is TGTGCCAGCAGTGGCCAGGGAATGGGCGTGTTCTTC. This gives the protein CASSGQGMGVFF.

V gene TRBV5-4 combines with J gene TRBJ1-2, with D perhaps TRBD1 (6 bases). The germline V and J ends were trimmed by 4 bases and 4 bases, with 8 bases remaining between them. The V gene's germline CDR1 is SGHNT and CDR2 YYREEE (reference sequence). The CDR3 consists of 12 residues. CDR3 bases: TGTGCCAGCAGCCCGGACAGCTATGGCTACACCTTC. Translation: CASSPDSYGYTF.

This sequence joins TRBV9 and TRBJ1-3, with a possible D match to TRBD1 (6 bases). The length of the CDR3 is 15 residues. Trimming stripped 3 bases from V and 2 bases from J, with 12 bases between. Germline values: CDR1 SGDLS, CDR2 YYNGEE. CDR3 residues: CASSGGGGTGNTIYF. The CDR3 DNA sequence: TGTGCCAGCAGCGGAGGGGGGGGGACTGGAAACACCATATATTTT.

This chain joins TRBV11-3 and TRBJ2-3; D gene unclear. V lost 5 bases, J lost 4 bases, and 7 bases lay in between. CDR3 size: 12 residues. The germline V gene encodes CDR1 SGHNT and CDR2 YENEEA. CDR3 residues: CASSEVPDTQYF. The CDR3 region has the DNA TGTGCCAGCAGCGAGGTCCCAGATACGCAGTATTTT.